The clone carrying this T cell receptor (beta chain) was observed a single time. Enrollees, about 18 to 90 years old, lived in fewer than 25 US areas. Participant-reported clinical history was the basis for cohort assignment. Within 2 weeks before study entry, exposed participants met a COVID-19 case. Using immunoSEQ multiplex PCR, the repertoire was profiled, and TCRdb retains in-frame clones only, with some absent. The data hold around 400,000 clones, with 90% to 95% observed a single time. This sample stems from a study of blood T cell repertoires in COVID-19. This sequence originates from a woman between 35 and 50 years old who had been exposed to COVID-19. What was sequenced was PBMCs or T cells enriched from blood (not recorded which).

The CDR3 sequence is CASSPQGEGAPGANVLTF. CDR3 nucleotide sequence: TGTGCCAGTAGTCCACAGGGAGAAGGGGCCCCTGGGGCCAACGTCCTGACTTTC. The J gene is TRBJ2-6, the V gene TRBV19; the D gene is possibly TRBD1 (6 bases). Trimming shortened V by 5 bases and J by 2 bases, and 19 bases separated the two germline ends. This CDR3 has 18 amino acids. Germline loops: CDR1 LNHDA, CDR2 SQIVND (reference sequence).